This TCR beta chain was sequenced during a study of blood T cell repertoires in COVID-19. Assay: immunoSEQ multiplex PCR; the TCRdb copy retains only in-frame clones and omits some. The table has over 350,000 clones, about 89% seen once. The germline V and J ends were trimmed by 2 bases and 6 bases, with 6 bases remaining between them. CDR3 size: 12 residues. From germline, CDR1 is KGHSH and CDR2 LQKENI. This clone was found once. This clonotype was obtained from a woman aged 40 to 50 who had been exposed to COVID-19. The genes are TRBV18 and TRBJ2-3; D is possibly TRBD1 (6 bases). The source material was PBMCs or T cells enriched from blood (not recorded which). The CDR3: CASSPDRDTQYF. DNA for the CDR3: TGTGCCAGCTCACCAGACAGGGATACGCAGTATTTT.